Following are 20 T cell receptor beta chains from one sample sequenced in a study of T cells after yellow fever vaccination (dated by TCRdb to about 2019). Sample treatment or condition, as interpreted from the label and publication: live attenuated yellow fever vaccine strain. The library was produced with 5' RACE. The sequencing machine was an Illumina HiSeq 2500. Clones were called with MiXCR by TCRdb after fastp trimmed the public reads at Q25, and only in-frame beta chains were retained. Entries that share a CDR3 protein sequence are merged under the most common genes and DNA. This sample has hundreds of thousands of distinct CDR3 sequences in its table, and 9% to 15% of those were observed once. The ten most abundant clones make up 15% of the sample. Source: PBMCs, taken on the day of the yellow fever booster vaccination. The receptor set was obtained from a man aged 25 to 40 who received the YFV17D yellow fever vaccine.

This clonotype has a count of ten or more. The J gene is TRBJ2-7, the V gene TRBV7-9, with TRBD1 as a possible D gene (6 bases). Germline V gene data show CDR1 as SEHNR and CDR2 as FQNEAQ (reference sequence). V lost 5 bases and J lost 0, with 11 bases in between. This CDR3 contains 14 residues. The CDR3 loop is CASSRTDSSYEQYF. The CDR3 DNA is TGTGCCAGCAGCCGGACAGACAGCTCCTACGAGCAGTACTTC.

This clonotype was counted only a few times. The chain links TRBV10-2 to TRBJ1-1; no firm D call. CDR3 length: 13 amino acids. Germline V CDR1 and CDR2: WSHSY, SAAADI. V lost 7 bases and J lost 2, with 11 bases in between. CDR3 sequence reads: CASTQRVNTEAFF. In nucleotides, the CDR3 is TGCGCCAGCACCCAAAGGGTAAACACTGAAGCTTTCTTT.

The rearrangement uses TRBV6-1 and TRBJ2-7; D uncertain. Trimming cost V 5 bases and J 3 bases, with 14 bases left between them. CDR3 length: 14 residues. Germline CDR1 and CDR2: MNHNS and SASEGT. The CDR3 is CASSTRPPGYEQYF. CDR3 nucleotide sequence: TGTGCCAGCAGTACAAGACCCCCAGGCTACGAGCAGTACTTC.

This clonotype was recorded a few times. The V and J genes are TRBV6-2 or TRBV6-3 and TRBJ2-7, with D possibly TRBD2 on 6 matching bases. The germline V and J ends were trimmed by 6 bases and 2 bases, with 17 bases remaining between them. Looked up from germline, CDR1 is MNHEY and CDR2 is SVGEGT. The CDR3 is made up of 15 amino acids. The CDR3: CASSRSGLGTYEQYF. In DNA form, the CDR3 reads TGTGCCAGCAGCAGATCGGGACTCGGGACCTACGAGCAGTACTTC.

The chain joins TRBV20-1 to TRBJ2-1; a possible D gene is TRBD2 (5 bases). V lost 7 bases and J lost 4, with 11 bases in between. Germline V gene sequence: CDR1 DFQATT, CDR2 SNEGSKA (reference sequence). The CDR3 consists of 12 residues. The CDR3 loop is CSGRASYNEQFF. As DNA, the CDR3 is TGCAGTGGGCGGGCAAGTTACAATGAGCAGTTCTTC.

This clonotype showed up many times. The CDR3 DNA sequence: TGCAGTGCTAGAGGTCCGGGTAACACTGAAGCTTTCTTT. Translating gives CSARGPGNTEAFF. The rearrangement uses TRBV20-1 and TRBJ1-1; D is unclear. V was pared by 1 base and J by 2 bases, with 8 bases between. The CDR3 has 13 amino acids. Germline V gives CDR1 DFQATT, CDR2 SNEGSKA (reference sequence).

This chain uses TRBV6-2 or TRBV6-3 with TRBJ2-7; no definite D call. Trimming left V 0 bases short and J 3 bases short, with 9 bases between. From germline, CDR1 is MNHEY and CDR2 SVGEGT. The CDR3 contains 14 residues. This chain's CDR3 is CASSYSNLIYEQYF. For the CDR3, the DNA is TGTGCCAGCAGTTACTCGAATCTAATCTACGAGCAGTACTTC.

The sample holds a few counts of this clonotype. The rearrangement joins TRBV29-1 to TRBJ1-2; possible D gene TRBD1, 5 bases. Germline assignment: CDR1 SQVTM and CDR2 ANQGSEA. V lost 1 base to trimming and J lost 8 bases, with 11 bases between them. This CDR3 has 12 residues. The CDR3 protein is CSVEGYEGGYTF. CDR3 bases: TGCAGCGTTGAAGGGTATGAGGGGGGCTACACCTTC.

The CDR3: CASSPAWGTDYEQYF. DNA for the CDR3: TGTGCCAGTAGCCCAGCCTGGGGGACTGACTACGAGCAGTACTTC. V and J are TRBV19 and TRBJ2-7; weak D call: TRBD2 (6 bases). The V end lost 6 bases, the J end lost 3 bases, and 18 bases lay between the germline ends. This CDR3 comprises 15 residues. Germline V gene data show CDR1 as LNHDA and CDR2 as SQIVND (reference sequence).

In its sample, this clonotype was seen a few times. The V gene is TRBV3-1, the J gene TRBJ2-1; 8 bases agree with TRBD1. V dropped 3 bases and J dropped 4; count of bases not matched to a gene: 8. The germline gives CDR1 LGHDT, CDR2 YNNKEL (reference sequence). The CDR3 extends over 16 amino acids. Here the CDR3 reads CASSQTTGVVYNEQFF. The CDR3 bases are TGTGCCAGCAGCCAGACGACAGGGGTTGTGTACAATGAGCAGTTCTTC.

This clonotype was counted only a few times. This chain connects TRBV7-9 to TRBJ1-2; D is undetermined. Germline CDR1 reads SEHNR; CDR2 reads FQNEAQ (reference sequence). V was pared by 5 bases and J by 0 bases, with 16 bases between. The CDR3 runs to 16 residues. The CDR3 nucleotides are TGTGCCAGCAGCAGGGAGGTCGCGGCGGCTAACTATGGCTACACCTTC. Its translation is CASSREVAAANYGYTF.

This clonotype has at least ten counts. One junction end disagrees with the germline gene, perhaps due to a read error. The chain uses TRBV5-1 and TRBJ2-7; TRBD2 aligns across 7 bases. The CDR3 covers 14 residues. The germline gives CDR1 SGHRS, CDR2 YFSETQ. The CDR3 bases are TGTGCCAGCAGCTTAGTCAGCGGGACCTACGAGCAGTACTTC. It specifies CASSLVSGTYEQYF.

The genes are TRBV19 and TRBJ1-5; D unresolved. The length of the CDR3 is 13 residues. Germline V CDR1 and CDR2: LNHDA, SQIVND (reference sequence). The germline V and J ends were trimmed by 5 bases and 8 bases, with 13 bases remaining between them. In nucleotides, the CDR3 is TGTGCCAGTAGTTTTACATGGTCGGAGCCCCAGCATTTT. This translates into CASSFTWSEPQHF.

V gene TRBV10-3 combines with J gene TRBJ2-5, with unresolved D. V lost 4 bases, J lost 1 base, and 7 bases lay in between. The CDR3 length is 13 residues. CDR1 is ENHRY and CDR2 is SYGVKD in the germline V gene. CDR3 residues: CAISGGSQETQYF. CDR3 bases: TGTGCCATCAGTGGAGGTAGCCAAGAGACCCAGTACTTC.

Many counts were recorded for this clonotype. V and J are TRBV5-6 and TRBJ1-4; D not resolved. Germline V lookup: CDR1 SGHDT, CDR2 YYEEEE. Trimming shortened V by 0 bases and J by 5 bases, and 5 bases separated the two germline ends. There are 13 residues in the CDR3. CDR3 DNA sequence: TGTGCCAGCAGCTTGGACAGAAATGAAAAACTGTTTTTT. Translating it yields CASSLDRNEKLFF.

This clonotype was detected only a few times. The gene calls are TRBV5-1 and TRBJ2-7, with 11 bases aligning to TRBD2. Germline CDR1 and CDR2: SGHRS and YFSETQ. The V gene end was trimmed by 0 bases and the J gene end by 0 bases; junction bases not matched to a gene: 8. The CDR3 loop spans 18 amino acids. CDR3 loop: CASSLGPVGLAASYEQYF. The CDR3 nucleotides read TGCGCCAGCAGCTTGGGGCCGGTGGGACTAGCGGCCTCCTACGAGCAGTACTTC. The variable domain in full, with the rest retrieved from reference TRBV5-1 and TRBJ2-7, is KAGVTQTPRYLIKTRGQQVTLSCSPISGHRSVSWYQQTPGQGLQFLFEYFSETQRNKGNFPGRFSGRQFSNSRSEMNVSTLELGDSALYLCASSLGPVGLAASYEQYFGPGTRLTVT.

This clonotype was seen many times. The chain carries TRBV5-1 and TRBJ2-2; 11 bases map to TRBD2. With V trimmed by 2 bases and J by 1 base, 1 base remained unmatched. Germline CDR1 SGHRS, CDR2 YFSETQ. The length of the CDR3 is 16 residues. In DNA, the CDR3 is TGCGCCAGCAGCTTCACTAGCGGGGGGAACACCGGGGAGCTGTTTTTT. Its protein is CASSFTSGGNTGELFF.

This clonotype was observed a few times. The chain joins TRBV7-9 to TRBJ2-7, with 11 bases identical to TRBD2. The V and J ends lost 6 bases and 7 bases, in that order; junction bases with no gene match: 5. The V gene's germline CDR1 is SEHNR and CDR2 FQNEAQ (reference sequence). The CDR3 extends over 13 amino acids. CDR3 nucleotide sequence: TGTGCCAGCAGGGAGCTAGCGGGAGGTGAGCAGTACTTC. Amino acids: CASRELAGGEQYF.

The chain recombines TRBV5-1 with TRBJ1-1, with a weak D call TRBD1 (5 bases). V lost 5 bases to trimming and J lost 1 base, with 15 bases between them. The CDR3 loop spans 15 amino acids. Germline V gives CDR1 SGHRS, CDR2 YFSETQ. DNA of the CDR3: TGCGCCAGCAGTCCCTCCCTGGGGACGAACACTGAAGCTTTCTTT. Translation gives CASSPSLGTNTEAFF.

This clonotype was seen a handful of times. This rearrangement joins TRBV6-4 to TRBJ2-7, with D possibly TRBD2 on 5 matching bases. The CDR3 is made up of 13 amino acids. Trimming cost V 7 bases and J 0 bases, with 10 bases left between them. CDR1 is MRHNA and CDR2 is SNTAGT in the germline V gene. The CDR3 protein is CASTQRSSYEQYF. CDR3 DNA sequence: TGTGCCAGCACCCAGCGGTCCTCCTACGAGCAGTACTTC.